This T cell receptor (beta chain) was documented in a study of T cell responses to AZD1222 COVID-19 vaccine. Study findings and constraints: Repertoires were obtained only post-peak T cell response. Donors, mostly white British, included more females; clonal diversity was possibly underestimated.

Germline CDR1 reads LNHDA; CDR2 reads SQIVND (reference sequence). Deletions cut 2 bases from V and 7 bases from J, with 11 bases between. The CDR3 consists of 14 residues. As concerns this clone: The antigen is unknown.

Here immunoSEQ multiplex PCR was the method, and the copy in TCRdb shows in-frame clones only, minus some. The sample carries 150,000 to 200,000 clones, 90% to 95% recorded once. The sample here was peripheral blood, taken on day 0 of AZD1222 vaccination. This receptor was taken from an adult in good health. V gene TRBV19 combines with J gene TRBJ1-4, with unresolved D. The CDR3 here is CASSIRRKGEKLFF. The CDR3 bases are TGTGCCAGTAGTATACGCAGGAAGGGTGAAAAACTGTTTTTT.